This is a list of T cell receptor beta chains from one sample in a study of T cell repertoires in cytomegalovirus infection. Antigens for these TCRs are unknown. One entry per CDR3 protein results from TCRdb running MiXCR on the reads. The table records approximately 100,000 distinct CDR3 sequences, roughly two fifths of them present only once. The sequencing used CD8+ T cells from cultured PBMCs, collected from culture after CMV antigen stimulation. Receptors were obtained from a human donor in good health (CMV status not recorded). Some clones in this sample may be carry-over from other donors' samples. CDR3s include the opening cysteine and the closing phenylalanine or tryptophan. D genes are given only for firm matches. Clone size appears in some rows only: once, few, many, or a class for an expanded clone.

clone_size j_call cdr3_length d_call v_call cdr3_nt cdr3_aa
many TRBJ2-7 15 NA TRBV28 TGTGCCAGCAGACGTGGGAGGACAGGCCCCTACGAGCAGTACTTC CASRRGRTGPYEQYF
NA TRBJ1-4 14 NA TRBV11-2 TGTGCCAGCAGCCCCGGGCGGGTTAATGAAAAACTGTTTTTT CASSPGRVNEKLFF
NA TRBJ2-7 17 NA TRBV4-1 TGCGCCAGCAGCCAGGGGTTTGAGGGGGACAACACCTACGAGCAGTACTTC CASSQGFEGDNTYEQYF
NA TRBJ2-7 17 TRBD2 TRBV4-1 TGCGCCAGCAGCCAAGAGCCCCCTGCGGCGGGGGTCCACGAGCAGTACTTC CASSQEPPAAGVHEQYF
NA TRBJ1-5 14 NA TRBV15 TGTGCCACCAGCAGCACGGGACCGCATCAGCCCCAGCATTTT CATSSTGPHQPQHF
many TRBJ2-7 12 NA TRBV7-9 TGTGCCAGCAGCTTAAATCCGGCCGAGCAGTACTTC CASSLNPAEQYF
NA TRBJ2-3 14 NA TRBV5-6 TGTGCCAGCAGCTTGGGTGCTCTCACAGATACGCAGTATTTT CASSLGALTDTQYF
NA TRBJ2-7 13 NA TRBV5-4 TGTGCCAGCAGCTTGGCTCCTGTTGGCGAGCAGTACTTC CASSLAPVGEQYF
many TRBJ1-2 15 NA TRBV4-1 TGCGCCAGCAGCCAAGTCGCGTCACCAAACTATGGCTACACCTTC CASSQVASPNYGYTF
many TRBJ2-7 14 TRBD1 TRBV7-9 TGTGCCAGCAAACCGGGACAGGGGGCAATCGAGCAGTACTTC CASKPGQGAIEQYF
NA TRBJ1-1 17 TRBD1 TRBV4-2 TGTGCCAGCAGCCAAGGACAGGGGGGGGACTCGAACACTGAAGCTTTCTTT CASSQGQGGDSNTEAFF
few TRBJ2-3 12 NA TRBV27 TGTGCCAGCAGTTTCGGACTAGATACGCAGTATTTT CASSFGLDTQYF
few TRBJ2-3 13 NA TRBV6-6 TGTGCCAGCAGTTACCTCGTCGGAGATACGCAGTATTTT CASSYLVGDTQYF
few TRBJ2-3 13 NA TRBV2 TGTGCCAGCAATGAGAAACGCACAGATACGCAGTATTTT CASNEKRTDTQYF
NA TRBJ2-7 15 NA TRBV2 TGTGCCAGCAGTGCCCTGGGGCAAAACCCCTACGAGCAGTACTTC CASSALGQNPYEQYF
NA TRBJ2-3 20 TRBD2 TRBV20-1 TGCAGTGCTAGGGGTTCGGAGACTAGCGGGGGGGCCTTAGTCCTAAATACGCAGTATTTT CSARGSETSGGALVLNTQYF
few TRBJ1-1 14 NA TRBV7-3 TGTGCCAGCAGCCCGAAGGGGGGATTGGCTGAAGCTTTCTTT CASSPKGGLAEAFF
NA TRBJ1-2 14 TRBD1 TRBV19 TGTGCCAGTAGTCTCTTACAGGGGAACTATGGCTACACCTTC CASSLLQGNYGYTF
NA TRBJ1-4 16 NA TRBV7-9 TGTGCCAGCAGCTTATCCCCCCCGGCCGTCCGGGAAAAACTGTTTTTT CASSLSPPAVREKLFF
few TRBJ2-7 15 NA TRBV4-1 TGCGCCAGCAGCCAAGAAGGATCCAGGAGCTACGAGCAGTACTTC CASSQEGSRSYEQYF
once TRBJ2-1 14 NA TRBV27 TGTGCCAGCAGTTTGGTAGGGACCTACAATGAGCAGTTCTTC CASSLVGTYNEQFF
once TRBJ1-2 17 TRBD1 TRBV12-5 TGTGCTAGTGGTCCGGAGACAGGGAAAGACGGCAACGGTGGCTACACCTTC CASGPETGKDGNGGYTF
NA TRBJ1-1 15 NA TRBV19 TGTGCCAGTAGTATAGCAGGGGCCACGAACACTGAAGCTTTCTTT CASSIAGATNTEAFF
NA TRBJ1-2 18 NA TRBV7-2 TGTGCCAGCAGCCTACCGTACCCAGCCGGGGTCGTTAACTATGGCTACACCTTC CASSLPYPAGVVNYGYTF
NA TRBJ2-2 16 TRBD1 TRBV5-4 TGTGCCAGCAGCTCTCTTGGGGACAGGGAACACGGGGAGCTGTTTTTT CASSSLGDREHGELFF
few TRBJ2-1 15 NA TRBV4-1 TGCGCCAGCAGCACTACAGATAGTCCTTACAATGAGCAGTTCTTC CASSTTDSPYNEQFF
few TRBJ2-7 13 TRBD1 TRBV12-3/TRBV12-4 TGTGCCAGCAGTCCAGGGACAGGCTACGAGCAGTACTTC CASSPGTGYEQYF
NA TRBJ1-5 16 TRBD1 TRBV18 TGTGCCAGCTCACGTTCCGGGACAGGGGAGGATCAGCCCCAGCATTTT CASSRSGTGEDQPQHF
NA TRBJ2-5 16 TRBD2 TRBV11-2 TGTGCCAGCAGCCTGCTCGGCGGGGGGCCCCAAGAGACCCAGTACTTC CASSLLGGGPQETQYF
few TRBJ2-1 19 NA TRBV7-2 TGTGCCAGCAGCTTAGAGGGGGGTGCCATAGCCCTCGGGGACAATGAGCAGTTCTTC CASSLEGGAIALGDNEQFF
NA TRBJ2-1 15 NA TRBV7-9 TGTGCCAGCAGCTTAGACACTCTCTCCTACAATGAGCAGTTCTTC CASSLDTLSYNEQFF
few TRBJ2-3 17 TRBD2 TRBV7-8 TGTGCCAGCAGCGACGGGACTAGCGGTTCTATCACAGATACGCAGTATTTT CASSDGTSGSITDTQYF
NA TRBJ2-3 12 NA TRBV11-2 TGTGCCAGCAGCTTAGATGCAGATACGCAGTATTTT CASSLDADTQYF
NA TRBJ1-5 15 NA TRBV27 TGTGCCAGCAGTTTGTCAGGATTCCTCAATCAGCCCCAGCATTTT CASSLSGFLNQPQHF
NA TRBJ2-2 15 NA TRBV28 TGTGCCAGCAGTTTAGGGCGTGGGTCCACCGGGGAGCTGGTTTTT CASSLGRGSTGELVF
NA TRBJ2-3 16 TRBD2 TRBV20-1 TGCAGTGCTAGAGCGGACGGCACCCGGGAGGCAGATACGCAGTATTTT CSARADGTREADTQYF
NA TRBJ1-6 15 NA TRBV5-1 TGCGCCAGCAGCTTGGCAGGGACAAAGGATTCACCCCTCCACTTT CASSLAGTKDSPLHF
many TRBJ1-1 11 NA TRBV11-2 TGTGCCAGCAGCCCGGGACATGAAGCTTTCTTT CASSPGHEAFF
NA TRBJ1-1 14 NA TRBV9 TGTGCCAGCAGCGCCTCGGGCGATGTAGAGGGAGCTTTCTTT CASSASGDVEGAFF
NA TRBJ1-1 15 NA TRBV7-6 TGTGCCAGCAGCTTATTGGAGATTTTGAACACTGAAGCTTTCTTT CASSLLEILNTEAFF
NA TRBJ1-4 16 TRBD1 TRBV7-6 TGTGCCAGCACCCGGGACAGGGGGCTCATAAATGAAAAACTGTTTTTT CASTRDRGLINEKLFF
many TRBJ1-1 13 NA TRBV28 TGTGCCAGCAGTTTGTTAATCCACAGTGAAGCTTTCTTT CASSLLIHSEAFF
few TRBJ2-1 16 NA TRBV12-3/TRBV12-4 TGTGCCAGCAGTTTATACGGGGGGCAAACCTACAATGAGCAGTTCTTC CASSLYGGQTYNEQFF
NA TRBJ1-3 15 NA TRBV19 TGTGCCAGTAGTATCGGGACCGACTCTGGAAACACCATATATTTT CASSIGTDSGNTIYF
NA TRBJ1-6 15 NA TRBV4-1 TGCGCCAGCAGCCAAGGGCCCCTAGATAATTCACCCCTCCACTTT CASSQGPLDNSPLHF
NA TRBJ2-2 13 TRBD2 TRBV20-1 TGCAGTGCGCCGGGGGGGAACACCGGGGAGCTGTTTTTT CSAPGGNTGELFF
few TRBJ2-2 15 NA TRBV7-6 TGTGCCAGCAGCTTAGAGTCACTGGCCCCCGGGGAGCTGTTTTTT CASSLESLAPGELFF
NA TRBJ1-5 16 NA TRBV7-6 TGTGCCAGCAGCGCCGCGGCCCCCCCTGGCAATCAGCCCCAGCATTTT CASSAAAPPGNQPQHF
NA TRBJ1-1 12 NA TRBV10-3 TGTGCCATCAGTGAGTCAACCACTGAAGCTTTCTTT CAISESTTEAFF
once TRBJ2-5 15 NA TRBV20-1 TGCAGTGCTACGAGTGAGTGGACGAACCAAGAGACCCAGTACTTC CSATSEWTNQETQYF
NA TRBJ1-2 13 NA TRBV7-3 TGTGCCAGCAGCCCCGCAGGGAACGATGGCTACACCTTC CASSPAGNDGYTF
few TRBJ1-3 17 NA TRBV15 TGTGCCACCAGCAGAGATTGGACAGACCCCCCTGGAAACACCATATATTTT CATSRDWTDPPGNTIYF
few TRBJ1-6 15 TRBD1 TRBV6-1 TGTGCCAGCGGGGACAGGCGCTCCTATAATTCACCCCTCCACTTT CASGDRRSYNSPLHF
few TRBJ2-7 15 NA TRBV6-2/TRBV6-3 TGTGCCAGCAGTTACGGCGGGACAGCAGACTACGAGCAGTACTTC CASSYGGTADYEQYF